This record looks at one T cell receptor (beta chain) sequence and its context. As yet, its antigen is unknown. Being one base from a much bigger clone, this may be a read error. Other nucleotide sequences from this sample produce the same CDR3. This record comes from a study of shared clonotypes between healthy human individuals. Overall study context: Two female and a few male donors aged 18 to 49 were enrolled. Plates per donor: three CD4 naive, three CD4 memory, two CD8 naive, one CD8 memory. Points from the study as a whole: Tissue TCR repertoires likely differ from these blood-only repertoires.

Libraries were prepared by immunoSEQ multiplex PCR; TCRdb keeps only in-frame clonotypes and omits some of them. In the table there are about 330,000 clones, around 67% of which are singletons. The source of this sequence is a man between 25 and 39 years old in good health. The sample comprised memory CD4+ T cells sorted from blood. Stated subset: CD45RA-negative fraction.

The CDR3 loop reads CSVGISYEQYF. The CDR3 bases are TGCAGCGTTGGAATCTCCTACGAGCAGTACTTC. The V call is TRBV29-1, the J call TRBJ2-7; D not resolved. V was shortened by 4 bases and J by 0 bases, with 4 bases between the two germline ends. There are 11 residues in the CDR3. Germline V CDR1 and CDR2: SQVTM, ANQGSEA.